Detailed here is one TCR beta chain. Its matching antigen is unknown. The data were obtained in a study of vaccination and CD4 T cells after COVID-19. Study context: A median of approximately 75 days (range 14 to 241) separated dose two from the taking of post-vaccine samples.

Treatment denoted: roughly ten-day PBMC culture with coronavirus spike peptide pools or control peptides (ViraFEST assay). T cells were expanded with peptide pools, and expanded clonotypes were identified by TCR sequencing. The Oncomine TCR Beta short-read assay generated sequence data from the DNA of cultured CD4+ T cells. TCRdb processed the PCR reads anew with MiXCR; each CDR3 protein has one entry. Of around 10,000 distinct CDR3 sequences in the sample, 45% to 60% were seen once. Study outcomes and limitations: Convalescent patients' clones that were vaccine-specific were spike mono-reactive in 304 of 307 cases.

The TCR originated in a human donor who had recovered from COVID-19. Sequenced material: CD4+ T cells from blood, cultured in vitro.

The CDR3: CASSVTTDTQYF. DNA of the CDR3: TGTGCCAGCAGCGTCACCACAGATACGCAGTATTTT. The chain joins TRBV7-2 to TRBJ2-3; no clear D gene. V lost 5 bases and J lost 2, with 5 bases in between. The germline V gene encodes CDR1 SGHTA and CDR2 FQGNSA. The CDR3 has 12 residues.